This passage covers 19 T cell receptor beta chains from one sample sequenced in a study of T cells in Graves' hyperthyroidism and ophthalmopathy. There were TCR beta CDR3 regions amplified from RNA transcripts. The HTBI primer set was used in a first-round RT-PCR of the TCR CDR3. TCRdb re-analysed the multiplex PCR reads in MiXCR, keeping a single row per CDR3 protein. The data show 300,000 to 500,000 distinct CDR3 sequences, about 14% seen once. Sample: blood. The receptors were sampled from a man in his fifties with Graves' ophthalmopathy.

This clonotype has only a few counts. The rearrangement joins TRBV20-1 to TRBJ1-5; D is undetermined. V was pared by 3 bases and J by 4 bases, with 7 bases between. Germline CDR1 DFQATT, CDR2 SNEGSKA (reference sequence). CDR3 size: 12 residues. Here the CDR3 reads CSARQVNQPQHF. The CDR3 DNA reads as TGCAGTGCTAGGCAGGTTAATCAGCCCCAGCATTTT.

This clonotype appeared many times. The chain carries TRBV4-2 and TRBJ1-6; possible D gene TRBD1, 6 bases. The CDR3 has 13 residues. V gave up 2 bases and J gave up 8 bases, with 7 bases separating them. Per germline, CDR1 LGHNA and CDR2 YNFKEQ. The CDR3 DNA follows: TGTGCCAGCAGCCAATACAGGGATTCACCCCTCCACTTT. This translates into CASSQYRDSPLHF.

This CDR3 is CATSGRDVNEQFF. CDR3 in DNA: TGTGCCACCAGTGGCAGGGATGTGAATGAGCAGTTCTTC. The chain recombines TRBV24-1 with TRBJ2-1; the D gene is possibly TRBD1 (5 bases). Trimming removed 5 bases from V and 7 bases from J, with 11 bases in between. Germline CDR1 KGHDR, CDR2 SFDVKD. The CDR3 has 13 amino acids.

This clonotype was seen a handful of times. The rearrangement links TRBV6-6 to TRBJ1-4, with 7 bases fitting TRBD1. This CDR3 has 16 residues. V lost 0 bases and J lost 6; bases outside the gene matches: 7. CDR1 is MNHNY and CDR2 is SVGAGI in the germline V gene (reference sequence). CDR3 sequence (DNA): TGTGCCAGCAGTTACTCGCAGAGACAGGGACATGAAAAACTGTTTTTT. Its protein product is CASSYSQRQGHEKLFF.

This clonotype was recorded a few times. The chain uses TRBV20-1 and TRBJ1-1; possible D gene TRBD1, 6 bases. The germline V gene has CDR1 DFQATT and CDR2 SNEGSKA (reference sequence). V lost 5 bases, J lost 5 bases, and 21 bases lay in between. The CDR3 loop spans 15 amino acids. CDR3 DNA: TGCAGTGCTCCTAATAGTGCACAGGGAGGGACTGAAGCTTTCTTT. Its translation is CSAPNSAQGGTEAFF.

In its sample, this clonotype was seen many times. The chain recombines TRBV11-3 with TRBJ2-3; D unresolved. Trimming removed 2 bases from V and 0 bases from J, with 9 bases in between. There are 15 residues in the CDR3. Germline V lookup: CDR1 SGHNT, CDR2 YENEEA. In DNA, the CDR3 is TGTGCCAGCAGCTTAAGTCTGGGCAGCACAGATACGCAGTATTTT. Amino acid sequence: CASSLSLGSTDTQYF.

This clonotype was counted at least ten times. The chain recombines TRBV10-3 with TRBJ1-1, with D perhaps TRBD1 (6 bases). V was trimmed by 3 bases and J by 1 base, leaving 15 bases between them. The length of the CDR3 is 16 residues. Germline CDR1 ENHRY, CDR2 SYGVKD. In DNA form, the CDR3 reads TGTGCCATCAGTGACCGATTCCGGGGGCAGAACACTGAAGCTTTCTTT. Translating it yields CAISDRFRGQNTEAFF.

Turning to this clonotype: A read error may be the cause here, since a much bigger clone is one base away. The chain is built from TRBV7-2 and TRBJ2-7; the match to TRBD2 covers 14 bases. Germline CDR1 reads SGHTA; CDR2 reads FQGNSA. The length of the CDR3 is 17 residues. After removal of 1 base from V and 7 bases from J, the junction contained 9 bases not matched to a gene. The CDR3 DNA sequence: TGTGCCAGCAGCTTAGTAAGGGGGACTAGCGGGAGTAATGAGCAGTACTTC. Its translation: CASSLVRGTSGSNEQYF.

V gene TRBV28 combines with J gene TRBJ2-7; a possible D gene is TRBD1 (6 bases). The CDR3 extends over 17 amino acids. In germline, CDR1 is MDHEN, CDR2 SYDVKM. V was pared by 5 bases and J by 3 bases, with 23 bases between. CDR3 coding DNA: TGTGCCAGCAGTAAAAAAAACACCGGGACACGTATCTACGAGCAGTACTTC. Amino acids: CASSKKNTGTRIYEQYF.

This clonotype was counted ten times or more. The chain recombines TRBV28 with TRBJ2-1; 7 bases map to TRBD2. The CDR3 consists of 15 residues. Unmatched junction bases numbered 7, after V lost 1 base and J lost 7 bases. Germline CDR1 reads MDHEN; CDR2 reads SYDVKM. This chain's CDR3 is CASSLSASGLNEQFF. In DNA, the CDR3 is TGTGCCAGCAGTTTATCGGCTAGCGGCCTGAATGAGCAGTTCTTC.

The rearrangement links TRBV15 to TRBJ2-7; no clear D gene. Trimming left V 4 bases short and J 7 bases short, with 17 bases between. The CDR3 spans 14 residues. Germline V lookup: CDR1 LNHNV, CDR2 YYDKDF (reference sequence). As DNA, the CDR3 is TGTGCCACCAGCACTCCCGGGCCGTTTAGGGAGCAGTACTTC. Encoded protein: CATSTPGPFREQYF.

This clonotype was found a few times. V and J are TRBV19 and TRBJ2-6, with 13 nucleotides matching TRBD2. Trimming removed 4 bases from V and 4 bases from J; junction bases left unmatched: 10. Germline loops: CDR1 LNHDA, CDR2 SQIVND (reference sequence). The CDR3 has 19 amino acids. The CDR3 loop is CASSRGLAGLSPGANVLTF. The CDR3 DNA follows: TGTGCCAGTAGTAGGGGACTAGCGGGACTCTCACCCGGGGCCAACGTCCTGACTTTC.

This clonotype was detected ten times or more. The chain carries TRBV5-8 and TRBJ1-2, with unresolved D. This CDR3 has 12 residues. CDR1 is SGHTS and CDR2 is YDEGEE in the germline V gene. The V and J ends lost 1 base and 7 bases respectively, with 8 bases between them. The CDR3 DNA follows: TGTGCCAGCAGCTTGCGGGGAGGTGGCTACACCTTC. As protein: CASSLRGGGYTF.

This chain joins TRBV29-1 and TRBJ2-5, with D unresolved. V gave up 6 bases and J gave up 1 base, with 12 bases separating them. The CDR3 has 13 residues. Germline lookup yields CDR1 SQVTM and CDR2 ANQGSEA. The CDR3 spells CSVAGRFQETQYF. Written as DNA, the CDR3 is TGCAGCGTAGCCGGACGATTCCAAGAGACCCAGTACTTC. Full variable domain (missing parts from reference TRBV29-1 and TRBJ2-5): SAVISQKPSRDICQRGTSLTIQCQVDSQVTMMFWYRQQPGQSLTLIATANQGSEATYESGFVIDKFPISRPNLTFSTLTVSNMSPEDSSIYLCSVAGRFQETQYFGPGTRLLVL.

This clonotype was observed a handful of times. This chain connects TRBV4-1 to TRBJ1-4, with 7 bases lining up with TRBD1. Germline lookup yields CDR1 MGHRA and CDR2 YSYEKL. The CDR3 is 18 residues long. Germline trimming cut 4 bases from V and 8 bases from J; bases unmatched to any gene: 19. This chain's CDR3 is CASSLNSGGGGLEEKLFF. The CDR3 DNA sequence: TGCGCCAGCAGCCTAAACTCCGGGGGAGGGGGCTTAGAGGAAAAACTGTTTTTT.

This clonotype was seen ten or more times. CDR3 in DNA: TGTGCCAGCAGCTTATTTAGGCTAGCGGGACGGGTGGCCAAAAACATTCAGTACTTC. This encodes CASSLFRLAGRVAKNIQYF. The chain links TRBV11-2 to TRBJ2-4, with 9 bases aligning to TRBD2. With V trimmed by 2 bases and J by 1 base, 12 bases remained unmatched. The CDR3 runs 19 residues. Germline V gene sequence: CDR1 SGHAT, CDR2 FQNNGV.

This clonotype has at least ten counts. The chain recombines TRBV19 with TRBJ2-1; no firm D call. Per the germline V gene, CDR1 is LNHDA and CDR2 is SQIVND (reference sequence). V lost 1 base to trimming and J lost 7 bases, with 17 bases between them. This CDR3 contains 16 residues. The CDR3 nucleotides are TGTGCCAGTAGTATAGTGGGGAATCAGAATTGGAATGAGCAGTTCTTC. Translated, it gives CASSIVGNQNWNEQFF.

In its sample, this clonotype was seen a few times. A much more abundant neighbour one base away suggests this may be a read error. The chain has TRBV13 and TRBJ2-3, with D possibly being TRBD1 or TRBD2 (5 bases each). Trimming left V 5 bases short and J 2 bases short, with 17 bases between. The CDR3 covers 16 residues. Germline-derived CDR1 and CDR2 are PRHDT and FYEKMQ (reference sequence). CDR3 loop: CASSRRTSGPTDTQYF. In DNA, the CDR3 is TGTGCCAGCAGCCGACGGACTTCAGGGCCCACAGATACGCAGTATTTT.

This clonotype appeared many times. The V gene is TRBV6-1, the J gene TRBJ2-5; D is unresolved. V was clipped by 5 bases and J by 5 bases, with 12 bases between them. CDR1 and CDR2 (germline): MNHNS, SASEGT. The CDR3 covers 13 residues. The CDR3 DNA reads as TGTGCCAGCAGTTCGTCCGGAGTTGAGACCCAGTACTTC. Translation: CASSSSGVETQYF.